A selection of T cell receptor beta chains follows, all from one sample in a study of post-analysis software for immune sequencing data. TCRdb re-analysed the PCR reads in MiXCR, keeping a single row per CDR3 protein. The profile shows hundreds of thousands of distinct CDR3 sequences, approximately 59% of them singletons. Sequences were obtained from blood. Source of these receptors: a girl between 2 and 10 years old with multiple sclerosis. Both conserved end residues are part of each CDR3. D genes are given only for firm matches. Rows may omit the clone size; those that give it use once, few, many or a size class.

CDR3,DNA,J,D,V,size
CASSSPSGKRETQYF,TGTGCCAGCAGCTCACCCTCCGGGAAACGGGAGACCCAGTACTTC,TRBJ2-5,NA,TRBV7-2,NA
CASSSTGGMYGYTF,TGTGCCAGCAGTTCAACAGGGGGGATGTATGGCTACACCTTC,TRBJ1-2,TRBD1,TRBV6-6,NA
CSVRAGPLYGYTF,TGCAGCGTGCGGGCAGGGCCCCTCTATGGCTACACCTTC,TRBJ1-2,NA,TRBV29-1,NA
CASSYPTGGTDTQYF,TGTGCCAGCAGTTACCCAACGGGGGGCACAGATACGCAGTATTTT,TRBJ2-3,NA,TRBV6-2/TRBV6-3,once
CASSQGSRGFVSSYNEQFF,TGCGCCAGCAGCCAAGGCTCCCGGGGGTTCGTGAGCTCCTACAATGAGCAGTTCTTC,TRBJ2-1,NA,TRBV4-1,NA
CARSLAGGGSPYGYTF,TGTGCCCGCAGCTTAGCCGGGGGAGGCAGCCCCTATGGCTACACCTTC,TRBJ1-2,NA,TRBV7-2,NA
CASSLAAGQAVSYNEQFF,TGTGCCAGCAGTTTAGCGGCGGGACAGGCCGTCTCCTACAATGAGCAGTTCTTC,TRBJ2-1,TRBD1,TRBV12-3/TRBV12-4,few
CASSSDREAFF,TGTGCCAGCAGCTCCGACCGTGAAGCTTTCTTT,TRBJ1-1,NA,TRBV7-9,NA
CASSYSPGPHEQFF,TGTGCCAGCAGTTACTCGCCAGGGCCCCATGAGCAGTTCTTC,TRBJ2-1,NA,TRBV6-6,NA
CASSYGRVSYEQYF,TGTGCCAGCAGTTACGGCAGGGTATCCTACGAGCAGTACTTC,TRBJ2-7,NA,TRBV6-5,NA
CSAATGISGYTF,TGCAGTGCCGCGACAGGGATCTCTGGCTACACCTTC,TRBJ1-2,TRBD1,TRBV20-1,few
CASSLDRPNTEAFF,TGCGCCAGCAGCTTGGACAGGCCAAACACTGAAGCTTTCTTT,TRBJ1-1,NA,TRBV5-1,NA
CASSLDGATYEQYF,TGCGCCAGCAGCTTGGACGGGGCCACCTACGAGCAGTACTTC,TRBJ2-7,NA,TRBV5-1,NA
CASSTQGTGSTYEQYF,TGTGCCAGCAGTACCCAGGGGACAGGGTCGACCTACGAGCAGTACTTC,TRBJ2-7,TRBD1,TRBV12-3/TRBV12-4,few
CSVGRIYNEQFF,TGCAGCGTCGGACGGATATACAATGAGCAGTTCTTC,TRBJ2-1,NA,TRBV29-1,few
CASSLGSEEQFF,TGTGCCAGCTCCCTTGGGTCAGAGGAGCAGTTCTTC,TRBJ2-1,NA,TRBV7-2,NA
CASSSSGAEETQYF,TGTGCCAGCAGCTCTAGCGGTGCCGAAGAGACCCAGTACTTC,TRBJ2-5,TRBD2,TRBV7-2,NA
CASSLGSVGGLGYTF,TGTGCCAGCAGCTTAGGCTCGGTTGGGGGCCTGGGCTACACCTTC,TRBJ1-2,NA,TRBV7-2,few
CASSGGPREQFF,TGTGCCAGCAGCGGTGGGCCCCGGGAGCAGTTCTTC,TRBJ2-1,NA,TRBV5-5,NA
CASSLGDLRDTQYF,TGTGCCAGCAGCTTAGGCGATCTTCGTGATACGCAGTATTTT,TRBJ2-3,NA,TRBV7-2,NA
CAWSGGQDTQYF,TGTGCCTGGAGTGGGGGACAGGATACGCAGTATTTT,TRBJ2-3,TRBD1,TRBV30,few
CASSLSRARRTDTQYF,TGTGCCAGCAGCTTAAGCAGGGCCCGACGCACAGATACGCAGTATTTT,TRBJ2-3,NA,TRBV7-2,NA
CASSLWGQGHNEQFF,TGTGCCAGCAGCTTGTGGGGACAGGGTCACAATGAGCAGTTCTTC,TRBJ2-1,TRBD1,TRBV5-6,NA
CASSRPGTNEQYF,TGTGCCAGCAGTCGGCCCGGGACCAACGAGCAGTACTTC,TRBJ2-7,NA,TRBV6-6,NA
CASSPGTSGRVGQFF,TGTGCCAGCAGCCCCGGGACTAGCGGGAGGGTCGGGCAGTTCTTC,TRBJ2-1,TRBD2,TRBV27,NA
CASSYSGARTDTQYF,TGTGCCAGCAGTTACTCAGGCGCCCGCACAGATACGCAGTATTTT,TRBJ2-3,NA,TRBV6-2/TRBV6-3,NA
CASSLIRGLAGVGSYNEQFF,TGTGCCAGCAGCCTCATCAGGGGACTAGCGGGAGTTGGTTCCTACAATGAGCAGTTCTTC,TRBJ2-1,TRBD2,TRBV6-1,NA
CSVEVRGGETQYF,TGCAGCGTTGAAGTTCGGGGGGGAGAGACCCAGTACTTC,TRBJ2-5,TRBD2,TRBV29-1,NA
CSASTSGRLQETQYF,TGCAGTGCCAGTACCAGCGGGCGCTTACAAGAGACCCAGTACTTC,TRBJ2-5,NA,TRBV20-1,NA
CASSQPGTLYNEQFF,TGTGCCAGCAGCCAACCCGGGACACTATACAATGAGCAGTTCTTC,TRBJ2-1,NA,TRBV4-2,few
CASSQNSEVAKNIQYF,TGCGCCAGCAGCCAGAACAGCGAGGTAGCCAAAAACATTCAGTACTTC,TRBJ2-4,NA,TRBV4-1,NA
CASRLHRGRNTEAFF,TGTGCCAGCAGACTGCATCGGGGACGGAACACTGAAGCTTTCTTT,TRBJ1-1,NA,TRBV12-3/TRBV12-4,NA
CASSGLQGAQYEQFF,TGTGCCAGCAGCGGCTTACAGGGGGCGCAGTATGAGCAGTTCTTC,TRBJ2-1,TRBD1,TRBV7-9,NA
CASGRTQYF,TGTGCCAGCGGGAGGACCCAGTACTTC,TRBJ2-5,NA,TRBV6-4,NA